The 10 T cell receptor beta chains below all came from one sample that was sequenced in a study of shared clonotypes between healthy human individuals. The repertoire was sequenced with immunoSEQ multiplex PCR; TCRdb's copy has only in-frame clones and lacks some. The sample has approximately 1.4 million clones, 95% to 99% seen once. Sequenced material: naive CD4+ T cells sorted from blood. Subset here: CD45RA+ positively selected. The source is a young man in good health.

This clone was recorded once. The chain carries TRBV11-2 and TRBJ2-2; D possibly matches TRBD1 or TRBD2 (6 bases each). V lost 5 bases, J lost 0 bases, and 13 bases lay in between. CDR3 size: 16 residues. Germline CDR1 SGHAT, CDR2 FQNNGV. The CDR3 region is CASSTRGLSNTGELFF. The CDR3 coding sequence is TGTGCCAGCAGCACCCGGGGGCTATCGAACACCGGGGAGCTGTTTTTT.

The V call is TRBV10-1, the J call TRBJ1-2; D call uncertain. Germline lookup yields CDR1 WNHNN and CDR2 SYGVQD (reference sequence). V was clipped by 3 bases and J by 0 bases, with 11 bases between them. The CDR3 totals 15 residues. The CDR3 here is CASSDHGLPNYGYTF. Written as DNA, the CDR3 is TGCGCCAGCAGTGATCACGGGCTACCTAACTATGGCTACACCTTC.

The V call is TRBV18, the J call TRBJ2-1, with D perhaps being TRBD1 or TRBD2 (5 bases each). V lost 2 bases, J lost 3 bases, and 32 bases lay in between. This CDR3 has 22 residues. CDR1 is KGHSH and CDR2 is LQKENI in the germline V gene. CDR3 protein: CASSPIVRGRTLPKRDYNEQFF. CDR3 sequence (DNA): TGTGCCAGCTCACCAATAGTCCGGGGACGGACTTTACCTAAGAGAGACTACAATGAGCAGTTCTTC. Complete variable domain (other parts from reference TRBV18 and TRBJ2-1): NAGVMQNPRHLVRRRGQEARLRCSPMKGHSHVYWYRQLPEEGLKFMVYLQKENIIDESGMPKERFSAEFPKEGPSILRIQQVVRGDSAAYFCASSPIVRGRTLPKRDYNEQFFGPGTRLTVL.

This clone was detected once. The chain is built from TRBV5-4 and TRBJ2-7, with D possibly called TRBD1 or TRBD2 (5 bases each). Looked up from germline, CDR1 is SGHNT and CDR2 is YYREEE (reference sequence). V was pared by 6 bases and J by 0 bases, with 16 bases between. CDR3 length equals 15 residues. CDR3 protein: CASKSPGADSYEQYF. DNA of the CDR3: TGTGCCAGCAAGTCTCCCGGGGCCGACTCCTACGAGCAGTACTTC.

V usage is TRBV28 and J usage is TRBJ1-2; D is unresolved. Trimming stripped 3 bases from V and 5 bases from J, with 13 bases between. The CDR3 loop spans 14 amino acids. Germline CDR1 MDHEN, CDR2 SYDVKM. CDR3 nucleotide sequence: TGTGCCAGCAGTTTGCTGGGAACCATATATGGCTACACCTTC. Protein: CASSLLGTIYGYTF.

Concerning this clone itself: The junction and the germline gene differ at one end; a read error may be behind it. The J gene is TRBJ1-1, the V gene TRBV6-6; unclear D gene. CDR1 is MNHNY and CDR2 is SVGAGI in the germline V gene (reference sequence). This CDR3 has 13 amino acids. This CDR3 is CATTPKKSTGAFF. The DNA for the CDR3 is TGTGCCACCACACCCAAGAAGTCTACTGGAGCTTTCTTT.

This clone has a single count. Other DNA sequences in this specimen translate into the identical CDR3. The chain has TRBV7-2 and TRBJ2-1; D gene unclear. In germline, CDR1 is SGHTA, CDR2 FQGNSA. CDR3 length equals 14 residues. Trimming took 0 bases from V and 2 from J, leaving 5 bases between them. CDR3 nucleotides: TGTGCCAGCAGCTTAGCGCTTGCCTACAATGAGCAGTTCTTC. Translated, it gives CASSLALAYNEQFF.

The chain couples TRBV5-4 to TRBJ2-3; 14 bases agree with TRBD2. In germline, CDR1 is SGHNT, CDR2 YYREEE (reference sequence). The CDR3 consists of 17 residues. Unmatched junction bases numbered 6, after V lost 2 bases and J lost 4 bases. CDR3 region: CASSLNGLAGGSDTQYF. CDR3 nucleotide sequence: TGTGCCAGCAGCTTAAATGGACTAGCGGGAGGTTCAGATACGCAGTATTTT.

Here the CDR3 reads CAWSQGGGGYTF. DNA for the CDR3: TGTGCCTGGAGTCAAGGGGGCGGTGGCTACACCTTC. The rearrangement uses TRBV30 and TRBJ1-2; 7 positions match TRBD1. Unmatched junction bases numbered 4, after V lost 2 bases and J lost 7 bases. CDR3 length equals 12 residues. Germline V CDR1 and CDR2: GTSNPN, SVGIG (reference sequence).

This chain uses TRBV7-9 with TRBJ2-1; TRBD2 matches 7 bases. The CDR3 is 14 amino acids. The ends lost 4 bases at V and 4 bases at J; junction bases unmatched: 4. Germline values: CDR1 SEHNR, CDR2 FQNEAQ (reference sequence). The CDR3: CASSSWEGYNEQFF. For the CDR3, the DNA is TGTGCCAGCAGCTCGTGGGAGGGATACAATGAGCAGTTCTTC.